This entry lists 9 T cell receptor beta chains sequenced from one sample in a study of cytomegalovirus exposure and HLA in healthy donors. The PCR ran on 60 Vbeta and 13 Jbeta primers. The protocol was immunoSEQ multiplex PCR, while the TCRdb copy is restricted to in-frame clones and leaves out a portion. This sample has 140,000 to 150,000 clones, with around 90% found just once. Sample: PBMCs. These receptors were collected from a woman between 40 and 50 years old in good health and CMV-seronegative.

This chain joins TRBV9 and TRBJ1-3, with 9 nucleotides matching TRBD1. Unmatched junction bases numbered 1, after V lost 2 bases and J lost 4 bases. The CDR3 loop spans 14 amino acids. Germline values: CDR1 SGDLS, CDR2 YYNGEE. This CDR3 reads CASSVGTGGNTIYF. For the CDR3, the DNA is TGTGCCAGCAGCGTTGGGACAGGGGGAAACACCATATATTTT.

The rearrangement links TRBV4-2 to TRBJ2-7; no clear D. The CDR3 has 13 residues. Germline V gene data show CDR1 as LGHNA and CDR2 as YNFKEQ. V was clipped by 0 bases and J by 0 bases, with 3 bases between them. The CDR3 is CASSQDHSYEQYF. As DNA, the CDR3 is TGTGCCAGCAGCCAAGATCACTCCTACGAGCAGTACTTC.

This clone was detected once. This CDR3 reads CASSTGQRVGEKLFF. CDR3 DNA: TGTGCCAGTAGTACAGGACAGCGTGTTGGGGAAAAACTGTTTTTT. V usage is TRBV19 and J usage is TRBJ1-4; tentative D call: TRBD1 (6 bases). The CDR3 is made up of 15 amino acids. Trimming took off 4 bases at V and 8 bases at J, with 17 bases between the two ends. The germline gives CDR1 LNHDA, CDR2 SQIVND (reference sequence).

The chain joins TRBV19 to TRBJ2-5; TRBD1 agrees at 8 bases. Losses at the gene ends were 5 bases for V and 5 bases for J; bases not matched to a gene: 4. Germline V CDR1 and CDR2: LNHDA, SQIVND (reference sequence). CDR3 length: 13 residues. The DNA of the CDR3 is TGTGCCAGTAGTGACAGGGGTGAGGAGACCCAGTACTTC. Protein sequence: CASSDRGEETQYF. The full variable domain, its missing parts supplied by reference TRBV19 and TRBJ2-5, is DGGITQSPKYLFRKEGQNVTLSCEQNLNHDAMYWYRQDPGQGLRLIYYSQIVNDFQKGDIAEGYSVSREKKESFPLTVTSAQKNPTAFYLCASSDRGEETQYFGPGTRLLVL.

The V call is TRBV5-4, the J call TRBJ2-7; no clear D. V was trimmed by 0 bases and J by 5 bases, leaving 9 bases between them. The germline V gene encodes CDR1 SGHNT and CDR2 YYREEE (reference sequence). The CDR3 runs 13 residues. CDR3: CASSLVSRNEQYF. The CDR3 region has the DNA TGTGCCAGCAGCTTGGTTTCGAGGAACGAGCAGTACTTC.

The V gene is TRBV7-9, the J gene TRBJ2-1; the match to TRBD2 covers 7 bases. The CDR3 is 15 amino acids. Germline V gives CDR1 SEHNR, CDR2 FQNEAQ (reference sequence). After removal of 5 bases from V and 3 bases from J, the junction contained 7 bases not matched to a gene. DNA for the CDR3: TGTGCCAGCAGCCTTCTAGCGGATATCTACAATGAGCAGTTCTTC. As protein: CASSLLADIYNEQFF.

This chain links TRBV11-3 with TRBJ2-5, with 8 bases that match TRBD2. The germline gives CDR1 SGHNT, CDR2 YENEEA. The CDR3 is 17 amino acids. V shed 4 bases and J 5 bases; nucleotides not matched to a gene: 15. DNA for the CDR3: TGTGCCAGCAGCTCCCCCGGTCGCGGGAGGCCATGGGAGACCCAGTACTTC. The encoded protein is CASSSPGRGRPWETQYF.

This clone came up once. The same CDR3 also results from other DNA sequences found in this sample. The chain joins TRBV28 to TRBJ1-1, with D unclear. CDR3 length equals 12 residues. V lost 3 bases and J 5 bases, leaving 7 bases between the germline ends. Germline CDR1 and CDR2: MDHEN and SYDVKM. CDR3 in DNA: TGTGCCAGCAGTTTGTCGGGAACTGAAGCTTTCTTT. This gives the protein CASSLSGTEAFF. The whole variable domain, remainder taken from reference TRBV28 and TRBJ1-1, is DVKVTQSSRYLVKRTGEKVFLECVQDMDHENMFWYRQDPGLGLRLIYFSYDVKMKEKGDIPEGYSVSREKKERFSLILESASTNQTSMYLCASSLSGTEAFFGQGTRLTVV.

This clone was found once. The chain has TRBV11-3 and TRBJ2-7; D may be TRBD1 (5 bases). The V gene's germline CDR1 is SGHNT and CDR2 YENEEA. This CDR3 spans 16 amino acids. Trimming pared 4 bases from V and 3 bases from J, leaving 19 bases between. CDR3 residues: CASSSGLFRQGYEQYF. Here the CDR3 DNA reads TGTGCCAGCAGCTCGGGTCTATTTCGGCAGGGCTACGAGCAGTACTTC. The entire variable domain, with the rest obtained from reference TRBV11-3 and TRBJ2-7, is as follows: EAGVVQSPRYKIIEKKQPVAFWCNPISGHNTLYWYLQNLGQGPELLIRYENEEAVDDSQLPKDRFSAERLKGVDSTLKIQPAELGDSAVYLCASSSGLFRQGYEQYFGPGTRLTVT.